This T cell receptor (beta chain) was recorded in a study of low-dose radiotherapy and immunotherapy resistance in tumors. Study context: The study administered intravenous cyclophosphamide at 200 mg/m2 every two weeks, one day ahead of radiation and immunotherapy.

Regarding time point: before trial treatment. Alpha- and beta-chain coverage of first-strand cDNA came from TRAV- and TRBV-specific primers. Amplification of TCRs used a constant-region primer and V-primer adapter for 20 PCR cycles. Researchers amplified the isolated mRNA using in vitro transcription. TCRdb itself ran the reads through MiXCR, one entry per CDR3 protein. Of some 60,000 distinct CDR3 sequences listed, more than 20% were seen once; the top ten hold roughly 6.5%. In germline, CDR1 is MNHEY, CDR2 SVGEGT. A total of 18 residues make up the CDR3, ends included. For this clonotype: The limits of the CDR3 on the DNA are not certain, so only TCRdb's listed CDR3 is given.

The sample consisted of PBMCs, taken before treatment. This TCR was sampled from a male donor with rectosigmoid adenocarcinoma. The J gene is TRBJ2-2, the V gene TRBV6-2 or TRBV6-3; TRBD1, the D gene given by the table, was not confirmed from the DNA. The CDR3 loop reads CASIHRGANTGELFFFFF.